Listed below are T cell receptor beta chains from one sample, sequenced in a study of CD8 T cells in Susac syndrome. TCRdb redid the calling of the immunoSEQ multiplex PCR reads with MiXCR, one entry per CDR3 protein. The sample consists of 80,000 to 90,000 distinct CDR3 sequences, more than 85% of them appearing once. Sequenced material: CD8+ T cells from PBMCs. Receptors were obtained from a human donor with Susac syndrome. The CDR3 runs from the conserved cysteine through the conserved F or W. The D gene is left open where the match is weak. For some rows the clone size is stated as once, few or many, or as a class when expanded; others skip it.

v_gene	abundance	d_gene	j_gene	CDR3aa	CDR3nt
TRBV29-1	few	-	TRBJ1-1	CSVDVSEAFF	TGCAGCGTTGACGTCTCTGAAGCTTTCTTT
TRBV30	-	TRBD1	TRBJ1-5	CAWSQGEQPQHF	TGTGCCTGGAGTCAGGGGGAACAGCCCCAGCATTTT
TRBV14	-	TRBD2	TRBJ2-1	CASTLLAGGEQFF	TGTGCCAGCACCCTCCTAGCGGGAGGTGAGCAGTTCTTC
TRBV29-1	-	TRBD1	TRBJ2-5	CSVEGTGTYQETQYF	TGCAGCGTTGAAGGGACAGGGACGTACCAAGAGACCCAGTACTTC
TRBV20-1	-	-	TRBJ2-3	CSARDWWVEGTDTQYF	TGCAGTGCTAGAGATTGGTGGGTCGAGGGCACAGATACGCAGTATTTT
TRBV12-5	-	TRBD2	TRBJ2-1	CASGLGTSVYNEQFF	TGTGCTAGTGGTTTAGGGACTAGCGTGTACAATGAGCAGTTCTTC
TRBV12-3/TRBV12-4	-	-	TRBJ2-3	CASSTSTGADTQYF	TGTGCCAGCAGTACTAGTACCGGGGCAGATACGCAGTATTTT
TRBV28	-	-	TRBJ2-7	CASRDNEQYF	TGTGCCAGTCGTGATAACGAGCAGTACTTC
TRBV20-1	-	-	TRBJ2-7	CSARDWLASYEQYF	TGCAGTGCTAGAGATTGGCTAGCCTCCTACGAGCAGTACTTC
TRBV12-3/TRBV12-4	-	-	TRBJ1-2	CASSPRTLLGGYTF	TGTGCCAGCAGTCCCCGGACACTTTTGGGTGGCTACACCTTC